A single sample gave rise to the 27 T cell receptor beta chains below, sequenced in a study of cytomegalovirus exposure and HLA in healthy donors. Primers for the PCR totalled 60 Vbeta and 13 Jbeta. This table comes from immunoSEQ multiplex PCR, and its TCRdb copy is limited to in-frame clones, with some not included. The sample records more than 150,000 clones, roughly 88% being singletons. The sequencing sample was made of PBMCs. These receptors were collected from a woman aged 18-29 years in good health and CMV-seronegative.

V is TRBV18 and J is TRBJ2-6; a possible D gene is TRBD1 (5 bases). There are 16 residues in the CDR3. Germline CDR1 KGHSH, CDR2 LQKENI. The V and J ends lost 3 bases and 0 bases respectively, with 9 bases between them. The chain's CDR3 is CASSPGQTSGANVLTF. CDR3 bases: TGTGCCAGCTCACCTGGACAAACCTCTGGGGCCAACGTCCTGACTTTC. Supplemented by reference TRBV18 and TRBJ2-6, the full variable domain reads NAGVMQNPRHLVRRRGQEARLRCSPMKGHSHVYWYRQLPEEGLKFMVYLQKENIIDESGMPKERFSAEFPKEGPSILRIQQVVRGDSAAYFCASSPGQTSGANVLTFGAGSRLTVL.

This clone was seen once. The gene calls are TRBV29-1 and TRBJ1-1, with 11 bases fitting TRBD1. CDR1 is SQVTM, CDR2 ANQGSEA, per germline. CDR3 length: 14 amino acids. V dropped 7 bases and J dropped 5; count of bases not matched to a gene: 9. The CDR3: CSARTGTGGTEAFF. In DNA, the CDR3 is TGCAGCGCCCGAACCGGGACAGGGGGGACTGAAGCTTTCTTT.

Remarks on this clone: The same CDR3 can be traced to other DNA sequences in this sample. The V and J genes are TRBV19 and TRBJ1-1; 7 bases agree with TRBD1. The CDR3 is made up of 14 amino acids. Germline CDR1 reads LNHDA; CDR2 reads SQIVND (reference sequence). Trimming cost V 2 bases and J 0 bases; bases outside gene matches: 0. The CDR3 reads CASSITGVNTEAFF. Written as DNA, the CDR3 is TGTGCCAGTAGTATAACAGGGGTGAACACTGAAGCTTTCTTT.

The V call is TRBV30, the J call TRBJ1-2; D not certain. Germline values: CDR1 GTSNPN, CDR2 SVGIG (reference sequence). This CDR3 comprises 12 residues. V was trimmed by 0 bases and J by 4 bases, leaving 6 bases between them. CDR3 in DNA: TGTGCCTGGAGTGTACCGGGCTATGGCTACACCTTC. It yields the protein CAWSVPGYGYTF. Full variable domain (outside the CDR3, taken from reference TRBV30 and TRBJ1-2): SQTIHQWPATLVQPVGSPLSLECTVEGTSNPNLYWYRQAAGRGLQLLFYSVGIGQISSEVPQNLSASRPQDRQFILSSKKLLLSDSGFYLCAWSVPGYGYTFGSGTRLTVV.

This clone was recorded a few times. At the DNA level, this CDR3 is encoded by other sequences in the same sample as well. This chain links TRBV18 with TRBJ2-7; D is perhaps TRBD1 (6 bases). Germline values: CDR1 KGHSH, CDR2 LQKENI. The CDR3 has 12 amino acids. Trimming pared 2 bases from V and 5 bases from J, leaving 7 bases between. The CDR3 loop is CASSPSGDEQYF. CDR3 bases: TGTGCCAGCTCACCATCAGGGGACGAGCAGTACTTC.

The chain combines TRBV19 with TRBJ1-2; 7 bases line up with TRBD1. The ends lost 1 base at V and 2 bases at J; junction bases unmatched: 4. The CDR3 spans 15 residues. Germline V lookup: CDR1 LNHDA, CDR2 SQIVND (reference sequence). CDR3 bases: TGTGCCAGTAGTATAGTCGCGACAGGGAACTATGGCTACACCTTC. Translated, it gives CASSIVATGNYGYTF.

Comment on this clone: At the DNA level, this CDR3 is encoded by other sequences in the same sample as well. The rearrangement links TRBV5-1 to TRBJ2-5; TRBD1 agrees at 9 bases. Unmatched junction bases numbered 2, after V lost 0 bases and J lost 2 bases. CDR1 is SGHRS, CDR2 YFSETQ, per germline. The CDR3 is made up of 15 amino acids. CDR3 loop: CASSLGGTGQETQYF. In DNA form, the CDR3 reads TGCGCCAGCAGCTTGGGCGGGACAGGGCAAGAGACCCAGTACTTC.

This rearrangement joins TRBV18 to TRBJ2-6, with a weak D call TRBD2 (6 bases). CDR3 length: 20 amino acids. Germline CDR1 reads KGHSH; CDR2 reads LQKENI. The ends were cut back, 6 bases at V and 1 base at J, with 25 bases in the middle. The CDR3 sequence: CASSKQATGENRSGANVLTF. The DNA for the CDR3 is TGTGCCAGCTCCAAACAGGCGACGGGGGAAAATCGATCTGGGGCCAACGTCCTGACTTTC.

This clone showed up just once. Different DNA sequences within this sample yield the same CDR3. In nucleotides, the CDR3 is TGTGCCAGCAGTGGCGACTTCTACGAGCAGTACTTC. Amino acid sequence: CASSGDFYEQYF. The V call is TRBV2, the J call TRBJ2-7; D not resolved. Germline lookup yields CDR1 SNHLY and CDR2 FYNNEI. This CDR3 comprises 12 residues. Between the trimmed V and J ends, which lost 4 bases and 3 bases, there was a span of 7 bases.

CDR3 in DNA: TGTGCCAGCAGCCAGACAGGGCTTGGGAATGAGCAGTTCTTC. It codes for CASSQTGLGNEQFF. The chain couples TRBV4-2 to TRBJ2-1, with TRBD1 identical over 7 bases. J lost 7 bases, V lost 3 bases, and 6 bases had no gene match. Looked up from germline, CDR1 is LGHNA and CDR2 is YNFKEQ. CDR3 size: 14 residues.

The V and J genes are TRBV27 and TRBJ2-1, with 16 bases lining up with TRBD2. Trimming took 4 bases from V and 8 from J; bases not matched to a gene: 5. Per the germline V gene, CDR1 is MNHEY and CDR2 is SMNVEV (reference sequence). The CDR3 has 16 residues. CDR3 nucleotide sequence: TGTGCCAGCAGTTCGGGACTAGCGGGGGGGCCCTATGAGCAGTTCTTC. It yields the protein CASSSGLAGGPYEQFF.

This clone was detected a few times. The chain recombines TRBV28 with TRBJ1-1, with 8 bases matching TRBD1. The V gene's germline CDR1 is MDHEN and CDR2 SYDVKM. The CDR3 is 15 amino acids. Losses at the gene ends were 6 bases for V and 4 bases for J; bases not matched to a gene: 10. In DNA, the CDR3 is TGTGCCAGCAGGGAAGTGACAGGGGAGATCACTGAAGCTTTCTTT. This translates into CASREVTGEITEAFF.

The chain links TRBV19 to TRBJ2-5, with D possibly TRBD1 on 6 matching bases. CDR3 size: 14 residues. Deletions cut 10 bases from V and 5 bases from J, with 20 bases between. Germline V gives CDR1 LNHDA, CDR2 SQIVND (reference sequence). CDR3 DNA: TGTGCCACCAACCCGGGACATCTACTGGAGACCCAGTACTTC. Translated, it gives CATNPGHLLETQYF. The complete variable domain, with remaining parts taken from reference TRBV19 and TRBJ2-5, reads DGGITQSPKYLFRKEGQNVTLSCEQNLNHDAMYWYRQDPGQGLRLIYYSQIVNDFQKGDIAEGYSVSREKKESFPLTVTSAQKNPTAFYLCATNPGHLLETQYFGPGTRLLVL.

The chain employs TRBV6-6 and TRBJ1-1, with D possibly TRBD1 on 6 matching bases. CDR3 length: 15 residues. Germline assignment: CDR1 MNHNY and CDR2 SVGAGI (reference sequence). V lost 4 bases, J lost 1 base, and 13 bases lay in between. CDR3 DNA: TGTGCCAGCAGTTGGACAGCCCAGAGGAACACTGAAGCTTTCTTT. It specifies CASSWTAQRNTEAFF.

The rearrangement links TRBV12-1 to TRBJ2-5; no DNA check was done on the table's D call, TRBD2. TRBV12-1 has pseudogene status. CDR3 length equals 13 residues. CDR3 sequence: CASSFCGVETQYF. The CDR3 DNA sequence: TGTGCCAGCAGCTTTTGCGGAGTAGAGACCCAGTACTTC.

V and J are TRBV5-6 and TRBJ1-2; TRBD1 matches 7 bases. Germline V lookup: CDR1 SGHDT, CDR2 YYEEEE. CDR3 length: 19 amino acids. V shed 1 base, J shed 0 bases, and the junction held 15 bases outside the gene matches. CDR3 nucleotide sequence: TGTGCCAGCAGCTTGATTCCCGCTAGACGCAGGGGGGCTAACTATGGCTACACCTTC. This codes for CASSLIPARRRGANYGYTF.

The rearrangement links TRBV19 to TRBJ1-5, with D possibly matching TRBD1 (6 bases). Trimming pared 9 bases from V and 3 bases from J, leaving 15 bases between. Germline CDR1 LNHDA, CDR2 SQIVND (reference sequence). CDR3 size: 14 residues. CDR3 DNA: TGTGCCAGCCGGGAACCGGGACACAATCAGCCCCAGCATTTT. It is translated as CASREPGHNQPQHF.

The genes are TRBV11-2 and TRBJ2-7; tentative D call: TRBD1 (6 bases). This CDR3 region has 16 residues. Germline V gives CDR1 SGHAT, CDR2 FQNNGV. The germline V and J ends were trimmed by 2 bases and 7 bases, with 21 bases remaining between them. In DNA form, the CDR3 reads TGTGCCAGCAGCTTAAGAGGGTCAGGGGAGTATGGGGAGCAGTACTTC. Its protein is CASSLRGSGEYGEQYF.

The chain recombines TRBV5-1 with TRBJ1-2; 10 bases map to TRBD1. Germline V lookup: CDR1 SGHRS, CDR2 YFSETQ. The junction had 17 bases not matched to a gene; V was cut back by 4 bases and J by 8 bases. The length of the CDR3 is 17 residues. The CDR3 here is CASSRPPRDRGRGGYTF. The DNA for the CDR3 is TGCGCCAGCAGCCGGCCCCCCCGGGACAGGGGTCGCGGGGGCTACACCTTC.

Of note for this clone: Other DNA sequences in this sample translate to the same CDR3. The chain combines TRBV7-9 with TRBJ1-1; 10 nucleotides align to TRBD1. V lost 5 bases, J lost 6 bases, and 12 bases stayed unmatched. The CDR3 consists of 16 residues. Germline CDR1 SEHNR, CDR2 FQNEAQ (reference sequence). CDR3 nucleotides: TGTGCCAGCAGCCAGGGCTTGGGACAGGGGAGGCCTGAAGCTTTCTTT. Residues: CASSQGLGQGRPEAFF. Combining the CDR3 with reference TRBV7-9 and TRBJ1-1 gives the whole variable domain DTGVSQNPRHKITKRGQNVTFRCDPISEHNRLYWYRQTLGQGPEFLTYFQNEAQLEKSRLLSDRFSAERPKGSFSTLEIQRTEQGDSAMYLCASSQGLGQGRPEAFFGQGTRLTVV.

The V and J genes are TRBV5-1 and TRBJ2-7, with D possibly TRBD2 on 6 matching bases. V lost 3 bases to trimming and J lost 2 bases, with 15 bases between them. The CDR3 consists of 15 residues. Germline CDR1 and CDR2: SGHRS and YFSETQ. The CDR3 loop reads CASSSGGTSPYEQYF. The CDR3 DNA is TGCGCCAGCAGCTCCGGCGGGACTTCACCCTACGAGCAGTACTTC. Using reference TRBV5-1 and TRBJ2-7 for the parts outside the CDR3, the full variable domain is KAGVTQTPRYLIKTRGQQVTLSCSPISGHRSVSWYQQTPGQGLQFLFEYFSETQRNKGNFPGRFSGRQFSNSRSEMNVSTLELGDSALYLCASSSGGTSPYEQYFGPGTRLTVT.

V is TRBV10-1 and J is TRBJ2-2; TRBD1 agrees at 9 bases. Germline V CDR1 and CDR2: WNHNN, SYGVQD (reference sequence). The junction had 8 bases not matched to a gene; V was cut back by 6 bases and J by 3 bases. CDR3 length: 16 residues. CDR3 region: CASSHRDRAHTGELFF. Here the CDR3 DNA reads TGCGCCAGCAGCCACCGGGACAGGGCGCACACCGGGGAGCTGTTTTTT.

This clone was recorded once. The V gene is TRBV13, the J gene TRBJ2-5, with 7 bases identical to TRBD1. From germline, CDR1 is PRHDT and CDR2 FYEKMQ (reference sequence). J was trimmed by 5 bases and V by 5 bases; bases with no gene match: 2. This CDR3 region has 12 residues. The CDR3 region is CASSDREETQYF. CDR3 DNA sequence: TGTGCCAGCAGCGACAGGGAGGAGACCCAGTACTTC.

The V gene is TRBV7-3, the J gene TRBJ1-1; D possibly corresponds to TRBD1 (6 bases). V lost 2 bases and J 5 bases, leaving 12 bases between the germline ends. This CDR3 is 14 amino acids long. Germline loops: CDR1 SGHTA, CDR2 FQGTGA. CDR3 amino acids: CASSLQGLGTEAFF. The CDR3 region has the DNA TGTGCCAGCAGCTTACAGGGGCTCGGGACTGAAGCTTTCTTT. Combining the CDR3 with reference TRBV7-3 and TRBJ1-1 gives the whole variable domain GAGVSQTPSNKVTEKGKYVELRCDPISGHTALYWYRQSLGQGPEFLIYFQGTGAADDSGLPNDRFFAVRPEGSVSTLKIQRTERGDSAVYLCASSLQGLGTEAFFGQGTRLTVV.

This rearrangement joins TRBV7-9 to TRBJ2-5; 14 bases map to TRBD2. The CDR3 totals 18 residues. Germline CDR1 reads SEHNR; CDR2 reads FQNEAQ (reference sequence). V was clipped by 3 bases and J by 5 bases; unmatched bases: 11. In DNA, the CDR3 is TGTGCCAGCAGCTTTTTTAGGACTAGCGGGGGGTCTGGGGAGACCCAGTACTTC. Its translation: CASSFFRTSGGSGETQYF.

CDR3 nucleotides: TGTGCCTGGAGTGCAGGGACAGGGTATTTGTCGCAGCCCCAGCATTTT. As protein: CAWSAGTGYLSQPQHF. This chain uses TRBV30 with TRBJ1-5, with 9 positions matching TRBD1. The germline V gene has CDR1 GTSNPN and CDR2 SVGIG (reference sequence). Germline trimming cut 1 base from V and 7 bases from J; bases unmatched to any gene: 11. The CDR3 is 16 residues long.

V gene TRBV9 combines with J gene TRBJ1-2; TRBD1 matches at 7 bases. The ends lost 0 bases at V and 5 bases at J; junction bases unmatched: 10. The CDR3 consists of 16 residues. Germline CDR1 reads SGDLS; CDR2 reads YYNGEE. The CDR3 DNA sequence: TGTGCCAGCAGCGTAGAAGGGGGCCGGACCTCATATGGCTACACCTTC. Protein product: CASSVEGGRTSYGYTF.